One and the same sample provided the 9 T cell receptor beta chains below, sequenced in a study of graft-versus-host responses after intestinal transplantation. Profiled with immunoSEQ multiplex PCR; TCRdb holds only in-frame clones, not every one. The repertoire includes 96,000 or so clones, 92% of them detected once, and 0.15% to 0.2% sits in the top ten. The antigens for these receptors are not known. The sequencing here drew on unstimulated CD4+ T cells sorted from spleen or lymph node cells, taken before intestinal transplant. The origin of the receptors is a human donor who received an intestinal transplant.

The chain uses TRBV28 and TRBJ1-2, with TRBD1 matching over 9 bases. CDR1 and CDR2 (germline): MDHEN, SYDVKM. This CDR3 is 15 amino acids long. J was trimmed by 6 bases and V by 7 bases; bases with no gene match: 12. This CDR3 reads CASMTGGGNEDGYTF. The DNA for the CDR3 is TGTGCCAGCATGACAGGGGGAGGAAATGAGGATGGCTACACCTTC.

The J gene is TRBJ1-5, the V gene TRBV5-4, with 7 bases aligning to TRBD1. From germline, CDR1 is SGHNT and CDR2 YYREEE (reference sequence). The CDR3 totals 14 residues. V shed 1 base and J 5 bases; nucleotides not matched to a gene: 3. The CDR3: CASSLFQGDQPQHF. CDR3 sequence (DNA): TGTGCCAGCAGCTTGTTTCAGGGGGATCAGCCCCAGCATTTT.

The V and J genes are TRBV7-9 and TRBJ1-2; tentatively, D is TRBD1 (5 bases). The germline CDR1 and CDR2 sequences are SEHNR and FQNEAQ (reference sequence). This CDR3 has 15 amino acids. The ends were cut back, 0 bases at V and 7 bases at J, with 15 bases in the middle. As DNA, the CDR3 is TGTGCCAGCAGCTTAGCGGAAGGGGCAAGTTCTGGCTACACCTTC. This translates into CASSLAEGASSGYTF.

CDR3 sequence reads: CASSSRGDRGYGYTF. The CDR3 DNA is TGTGCCAGCAGTTCCCGGGGGGACAGGGGCTATGGCTACACCTTC. This chain links TRBV28 with TRBJ1-2; 10 bases agree with TRBD1. The J segment lost 4 bases and the V segment lost 4 bases, leaving 6 bases of the junction unmatched. The germline gives CDR1 MDHEN, CDR2 SYDVKM. CDR3 length equals 15 residues.

The gene calls are TRBV15 and TRBJ1-5; possible D gene TRBD1, 6 bases. Trimming left V 1 base short and J 3 bases short, with 13 bases between. Germline V gives CDR1 LNHNV, CDR2 YYDKDF (reference sequence). The CDR3 loop spans 16 amino acids. The CDR3, as DNA: TGTGCCACCAGCAGAGTCCACAGGGCTGACAATCAGCCCCAGCATTTT. Protein: CATSRVHRADNQPQHF.

This chain links TRBV27 with TRBJ2-1; the match to TRBD1 covers 7 bases. Per germline, CDR1 MNHEY and CDR2 SMNVEV (reference sequence). V was clipped by 10 bases and J by 0 bases; unmatched bases: 9. This CDR3 has 15 residues. CDR3 sequence (DNA): TGTGCCACCTTCTCAGGGGGATACTCCTACAATGAGCAGTTCTTC. Its translation is CATFSGGYSYNEQFF.

The V and J genes are TRBV2 and TRBJ2-5; 10 nucleotides align to TRBD2. With 2 bases clipped from V and 5 bases from J, the junction kept 5 bases outside the gene matches. The CDR3 loop spans 15 amino acids. Germline assignment: CDR1 SNHLY and CDR2 FYNNEI. The CDR3 DNA reads as TGTGCCAGCAGTGAAAGCGGGAGGGCCACGGAGACCCAGTACTTC. Residues: CASSESGRATETQYF.

This chain connects TRBV5-1 to TRBJ2-3, with 9 positions matching TRBD2. Unmatched junction bases numbered 7, after V lost 0 bases and J lost 2 bases. This CDR3 is 17 amino acids long. Germline V gene data show CDR1 as SGHRS and CDR2 as YFSETQ. The CDR3 sequence is CASSLEASGIVTDTQYF. CDR3 coding DNA: TGCGCCAGCAGCTTGGAGGCTAGCGGGATTGTCACAGATACGCAGTATTTT.

This chain uses TRBV5-6 with TRBJ2-7; weak D call: TRBD2 (5 bases). Germline lookup yields CDR1 SGHDT and CDR2 YYEEEE. The CDR3 totals 15 residues. Trimming removed 4 bases at V and 2 bases at J, with 16 bases between. The CDR3 loop reads CASSLFPGNPYEQYF. The CDR3, as DNA: TGTGCCAGCAGCCTCTTCCCGGGAAACCCCTACGAGCAGTACTTC.